This T cell receptor beta chain is from a study of blood T cells in healthy people across ages. As to this clonotype: No antigen is known for it. One base away lies a much larger clone, so this may be a sequencing read error.

A second roughly 6 to 12 cycle PCR used barcoded and J-beta primers. MiXCR was run by TCRdb on the 5' RACE reads, yielding one entry per CDR3 protein. This sample has 650,000 to 800,000 distinct CDR3 sequences, with 45% to 60% found just once. Study-wide points: TCR beta diversity per million T cells fell roughly linearly with age. Both naive CD4+ cell counts and diversity were greater in long-lived donors than in aged donors.

Sequencing input: blood. The receptor was derived from a woman older than 75 in good health.

CDR3 bases: TGCGCCAGCAGTGAGACCTCCCTTACAAAGCAGTACTTC. Translating it yields CASSETSLTKQYF. This chain joins TRBV10-2 and TRBJ2-7; no reliable D call. The CDR3 loop spans 13 amino acids. Trimming removed 2 bases from V and 8 bases from J, with 13 bases in between. Germline lookup yields CDR1 WSHSY and CDR2 SAAADI.